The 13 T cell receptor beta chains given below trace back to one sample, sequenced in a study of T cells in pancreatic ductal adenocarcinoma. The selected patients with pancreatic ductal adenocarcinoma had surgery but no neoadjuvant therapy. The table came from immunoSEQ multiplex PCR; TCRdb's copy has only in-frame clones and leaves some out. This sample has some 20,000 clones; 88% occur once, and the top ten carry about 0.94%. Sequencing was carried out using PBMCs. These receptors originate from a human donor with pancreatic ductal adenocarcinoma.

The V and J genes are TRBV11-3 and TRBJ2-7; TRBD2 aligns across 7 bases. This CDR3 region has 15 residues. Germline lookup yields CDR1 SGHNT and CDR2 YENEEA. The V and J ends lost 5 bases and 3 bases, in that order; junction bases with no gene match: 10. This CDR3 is CASSHRTSSGYEQYF. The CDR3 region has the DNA TGTGCCAGCAGCCACAGGACTAGTTCGGGCTACGAGCAGTACTTC.

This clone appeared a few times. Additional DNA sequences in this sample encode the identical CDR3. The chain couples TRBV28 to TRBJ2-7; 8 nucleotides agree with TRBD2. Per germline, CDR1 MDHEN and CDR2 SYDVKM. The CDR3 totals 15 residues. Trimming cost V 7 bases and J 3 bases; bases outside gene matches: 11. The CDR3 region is CASIPGLGSIYEQYF. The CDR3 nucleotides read TGTGCCAGCATTCCGGGACTAGGATCTATCTACGAGCAGTACTTC.

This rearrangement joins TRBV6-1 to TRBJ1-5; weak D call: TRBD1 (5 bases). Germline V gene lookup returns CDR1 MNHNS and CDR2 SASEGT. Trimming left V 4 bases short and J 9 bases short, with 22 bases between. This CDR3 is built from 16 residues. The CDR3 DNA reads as TGTGCCAGCAGTGTAGTGGGGGTAGCCGTGGGGGGGCCCCAGCATTTT. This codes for CASSVVGVAVGGPQHF.

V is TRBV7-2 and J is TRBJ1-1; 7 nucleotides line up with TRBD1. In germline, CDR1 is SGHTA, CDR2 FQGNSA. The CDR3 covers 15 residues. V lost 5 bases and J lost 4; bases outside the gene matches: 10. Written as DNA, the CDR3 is TGTGCCAGCAGCCTCCGCCACAGGGGAGGCACTGAAGCTTTCTTT. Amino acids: CASSLRHRGGTEAFF.

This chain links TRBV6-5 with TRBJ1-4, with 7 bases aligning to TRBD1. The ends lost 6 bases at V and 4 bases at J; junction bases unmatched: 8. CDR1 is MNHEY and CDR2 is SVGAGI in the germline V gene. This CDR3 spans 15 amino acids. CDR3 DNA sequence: TGTGCCAGCAGCCCCTCGGGACAGATTAATGAAAAACTGTTTTTT. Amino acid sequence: CASSPSGQINEKLFF.

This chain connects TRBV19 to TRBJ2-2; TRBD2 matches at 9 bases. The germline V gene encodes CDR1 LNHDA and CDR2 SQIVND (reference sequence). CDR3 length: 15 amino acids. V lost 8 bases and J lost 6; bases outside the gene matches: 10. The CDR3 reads CASAGGRGTAGELFF. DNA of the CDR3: TGTGCCAGTGCGGGAGGGCGCGGGACGGCCGGGGAGCTGTTTTTT.

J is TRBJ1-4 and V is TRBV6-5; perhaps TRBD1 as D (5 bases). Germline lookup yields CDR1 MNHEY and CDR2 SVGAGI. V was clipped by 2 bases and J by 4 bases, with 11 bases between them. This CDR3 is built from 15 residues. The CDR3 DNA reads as TGTGCCAGCAGTTACACTGGAGACAGTAATGAAAAACTGTTTTTT. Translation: CASSYTGDSNEKLFF.

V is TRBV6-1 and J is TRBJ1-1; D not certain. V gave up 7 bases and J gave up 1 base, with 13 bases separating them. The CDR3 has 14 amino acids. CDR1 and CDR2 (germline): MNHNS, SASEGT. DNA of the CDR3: TGTGCCAGCAAGCGTGGGAGTAAGAACACTGAAGCTTTCTTT. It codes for CASKRGSKNTEAFF.

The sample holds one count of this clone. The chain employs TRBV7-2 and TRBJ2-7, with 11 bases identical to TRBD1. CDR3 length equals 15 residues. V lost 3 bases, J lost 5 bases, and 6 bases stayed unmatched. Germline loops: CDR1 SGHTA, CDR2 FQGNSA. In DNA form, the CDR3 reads TGTGCCAGCAGCTTCGGGACAGGGGGTTGGGACGAGCAGTACTTC. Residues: CASSFGTGGWDEQYF.

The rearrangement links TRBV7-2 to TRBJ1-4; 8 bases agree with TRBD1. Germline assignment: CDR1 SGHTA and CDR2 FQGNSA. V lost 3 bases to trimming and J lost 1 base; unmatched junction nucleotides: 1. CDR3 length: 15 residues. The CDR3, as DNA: TGTGCCAGCAGCTTCACAGGGGGAACTAATGAAAAACTGTTTTTT. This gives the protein CASSFTGGTNEKLFF. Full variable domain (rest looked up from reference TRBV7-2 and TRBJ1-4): GAGVSQSPSNKVTEKGKDVELRCDPISGHTALYWYRQSLGQGLEFLIYFQGNSAPDKSGLPSDRFSAERTGGSVSTLTIQRTQQEDSAVYLCASSFTGGTNEKLFFGSGTQLSVL.

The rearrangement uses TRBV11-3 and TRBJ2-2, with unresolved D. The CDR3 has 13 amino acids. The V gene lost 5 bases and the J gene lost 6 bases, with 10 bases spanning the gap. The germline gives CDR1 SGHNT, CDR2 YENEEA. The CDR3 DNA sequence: TGTGCCAGCAGCCGAGAAAAAGCCGGGGAGCTGTTTTTT. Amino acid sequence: CASSREKAGELFF. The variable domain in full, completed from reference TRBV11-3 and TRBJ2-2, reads EAGVVQSPRYKIIEKKQPVAFWCNPISGHNTLYWYLQNLGQGPELLIRYENEEAVDDSQLPKDRFSAERLKGVDSTLKIQPAELGDSAVYLCASSREKAGELFFGEGSRLTVL.

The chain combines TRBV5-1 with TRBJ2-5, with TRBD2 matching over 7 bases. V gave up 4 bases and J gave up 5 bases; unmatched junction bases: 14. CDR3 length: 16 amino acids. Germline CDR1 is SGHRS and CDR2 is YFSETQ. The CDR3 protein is CASSPRLSGVGETQYF. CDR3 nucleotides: TGCGCCAGCAGCCCAAGACTGAGCGGGGTGGGGGAGACCCAGTACTTC.

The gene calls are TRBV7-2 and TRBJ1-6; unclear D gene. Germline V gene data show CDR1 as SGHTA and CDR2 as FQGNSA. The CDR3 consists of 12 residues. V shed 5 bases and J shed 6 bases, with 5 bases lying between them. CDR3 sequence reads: CASSLFNSPLHF. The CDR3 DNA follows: TGTGCCAGCAGCCTCTTTAATTCACCCCTCCACTTT.